Listed below are T cell receptor beta chains from one sample, sequenced in a study of cytomegalovirus exposure and HLA in healthy donors. The protocol was immunoSEQ multiplex PCR, while the TCRdb copy is restricted to in-frame clones and leaves out a portion. The profile shows 150,000 to 200,000 clones, around four fifths of them singletons. Sequenced input: PBMCs. The source is a man aged 30 to 39 in good health and CMV-seropositive. Each CDR3 is given with its conserved first and last residue. The D gene is left open where the match is weak. Clone size appears in some rows only: once, few, many, or a class for an expanded clone.

TRBJ2-2 | - | - | TRBV18 | TGTGCCAGCTCACCACGAGGCGCACTCGCGAACACCGGGGAGCTGTTTTTT | CASSPRGALANTGELFF
TRBJ2-7 | - | - | TRBV27 | TGTGCCAGCACCGGAGGGCGGGAGCAGTACTTC | CASTGGREQYF
TRBJ1-1 | - | - | TRBV6-5 | TGTGCCAGCAGACACCCCCCGGGGGGTAAGTCAGCTTTCTTT | CASRHPPGGKSAFF
TRBJ1-3 | TRBD1 | - | TRBV7-9 | TGTGCCAGCAGGTTTGACAGGGCCTCTGGAAACACCATATATTTT | CASRFDRASGNTIYF
TRBJ1-2 | - | - | TRBV9 | TGTGCCAGCAGCTATGGGAACAGGGCGTACACCTTC | CASSYGNRAYTF
TRBJ2-1 | - | - | TRBV6-4 | TGTGCCTCCGGGACAATTACGGTCCTAAATGAGCAGTTCTTC | CASGTITVLNEQFF
TRBJ2-6 | TRBD1 | once | TRBV4-3 | TGCGCCAGCAGCCAAGCCGGACAGGGGTCTGGGGCCAACGTCCTGACTTTC | CASSQAGQGSGANVLTF
TRBJ2-3 | TRBD1 | - | TRBV7-2 | TGTGCCAGCAGCCTCAGGGGGCGAGATACGCAGTATTTT | CASSLRGRDTQYF
TRBJ2-2 | TRBD1 | - | TRBV5-4 | TGTGCCAGCAGCGGACCGGGGACAGGGGGCACCGGGGAGCTGTTTTTT | CASSGPGTGGTGELFF
TRBJ1-1 | - | once | TRBV7-3 | TGTGCCAGCAGCGAAGTTTCTGGCGGAGCGAACACTGAAGCTTTCTTT | CASSEVSGGANTEAFF
TRBJ2-5 | - | - | TRBV5-1 | TGCGCCAGCAGCTTGGGTGAGATAGAGACCCAGTACTTC | CASSLGEIETQYF
TRBJ2-7 | TRBD1 | - | TRBV19 | TGTGCCAGTAGTATAGCGGACAGGGGGATAGACGAGCAGTACTTC | CASSIADRGIDEQYF
TRBJ2-7 | - | - | TRBV11-2 | TGTGCCAGCAGCCCCAGATCAGGCGCAGGGGACTACGAGCAGTACTTC | CASSPRSGAGDYEQYF
TRBJ2-1 | - | - | TRBV5-1 | TGCGCCAGCAGCTTGGTTCGGGGAGGTTCGTACAATGAGCAGTTCTTC | CASSLVRGGSYNEQFF
TRBJ2-7 | TRBD1 | - | TRBV5-1 | TGCGCCAGCAGCTTAAGGAACAGGGGTTATCCCTCCTACGAGCAGTACTTC | CASSLRNRGYPSYEQYF
TRBJ1-5 | TRBD1 | - | TRBV2 | TGTGCCAGCACCCAGACAGGGCCTCAGCCCCAGCATTTT | CASTQTGPQPQHF
TRBJ1-4 | - | - | TRBV29-1 | TGCAGCGTCCCCCTGCAGGATGAAAAACTGTTTTTT | CSVPLQDEKLFF
TRBJ2-7 | TRBD1 | - | TRBV2 | TGTGCCAGCAGGGACAAGGGACAGACCTACGAGCAGTACTTC | CASRDKGQTYEQYF
TRBJ2-7 | - | - | TRBV6-1 | TGTGCCAGCAGTGACAGGGGCCCCTACGAGCAGTACTTC | CASSDRGPYEQYF
TRBJ2-1 | - | - | TRBV4-3 | TGCGCCAGCAGCCAAGGGGTAGCGTACCGCCACAACTCCTACAATGAGCAGTTCTTC | CASSQGVAYRHNSYNEQFF
TRBJ2-3 | - | - | TRBV11-2 | TGTGCCAGCAGCTTACCCCTAGCGCCAGATACGCAGTATTTT | CASSLPLAPDTQYF
TRBJ2-2 | TRBD1 | - | TRBV30 | TGTGCCTGGAGTTTCGGGACAGGGAGGGCCGGGGAGCTGTTTTTT | CAWSFGTGRAGELFF
TRBJ1-6 | - | - | TRBV4-2 | TGTGCCAGCAGCCAAGACTTTCCAGAAAATAATTCACCCCTCCACTTT | CASSQDFPENNSPLHF
TRBJ2-7 | - | - | TRBV6-5 | TGTGCCAGCAGTTCCCCTTCGCGGGGCCAATACGAGCAGTACTTC | CASSSPSRGQYEQYF
TRBJ1-4 | - | - | TRBV14 | TGTGCCAGCAGCCAGGGGTATCGGACAGCAACTAATGAAAAACTGTTTTTT | CASSQGYRTATNEKLFF
TRBJ2-2 | - | - | TRBV10-3 | TGTGCCAGTGCCGGGACACCCGCGAACACCGGGGAGCTGTTTTTT | CASAGTPANTGELFF
TRBJ2-7 | - | - | TRBV7-8 | TGTGCCAGCAGCTTAGGGGGGGAACGGTACGAGCAGTACTTC | CASSLGGERYEQYF
TRBJ1-4 | - | - | TRBV5-4 | TGTGCCAGCAGCCTTGGGGGACTTAATGAAAAACTGTTTTTT | CASSLGGLNEKLFF
TRBJ2-1 | - | - | TRBV12-5 | TGTGCTAGTGGTTTGATGGGCCCTACGTTAATTAATGAGCAGTTCTTC | CASGLMGPTLINEQFF
TRBJ1-1 | TRBD1 | - | TRBV6-5 | TGTGCCAGCAGTTACGATGACAGGGTTGGGACTGAAGCTTTCTTT | CASSYDDRVGTEAFF
TRBJ2-7 | - | - | TRBV13 | TGTGCCAGCAGCTCACTAGTGGGCGAGCAGTACTTC | CASSSLVGEQYF
TRBJ2-6 | TRBD1 | - | TRBV5-7 | TGTGCCAGCAGCTGGGGGGACAGGGAGGGGGACTCTGGGGCCAACGTCCTGACTTTC | CASSWGDREGDSGANVLTF
TRBJ1-5 | TRBD1 | once | TRBV27 | TGTCCTGCCGTCTTACAGGGGGAGCGATGCGTCCAGCCCCAGCATTTT | CPAVLQGERCVQPQHF
TRBJ1-1 | TRBD1 | - | TRBV15 | TGTGCCACCAGCAGATACAGGGGGGACACTGAAGCTTTCTTT | CATSRYRGDTEAFF
TRBJ1-2 | - | - | TRBV7-8 | TGTGCCAGCAGCGCGGGAGCAGGGATCTATGGCTACACCTTC | CASSAGAGIYGYTF
TRBJ2-5 | TRBD1 | - | TRBV5-1 | TGCGCCAGCAGCCTAGGGACAGGGGAACGGACCCAGTACTTC | CASSLGTGERTQYF
TRBJ1-3 | - | - | TRBV7-9 | TGTGCCAGCAGCTTGGGGAGAGGTGCTGGAAACACCATATATTTT | CASSLGRGAGNTIYF
TRBJ2-4 | TRBD1 | - | TRBV4-3 | TGCGCCAGCAGCCAGAAGGCCCCACAGGGGACGACCAAAAACATTCAGTACTTC | CASSQKAPQGTTKNIQYF
TRBJ2-7 | - | - | TRBV11-2 | TGTGCCAGCAGCTTAGAAGCTAGAGGTTCCTACGAGCAGTACTTC | CASSLEARGSYEQYF
TRBJ2-3 | TRBD2 | - | TRBV7-2 | TGTGCCAGCAGCTTAGATCAGCGGGACTACCTCACAGATACGCAGTATTTT | CASSLDQRDYLTDTQYF
TRBJ1-2 | - | - | TRBV28 | TGTGCCAGCAGTGCAACAGGGACCGGGGACTATGGCTACACCTTC | CASSATGTGDYGYTF
TRBJ2-3 | - | - | TRBV4-1 | TGCGCCAGCAGCCAAATCGGGGAAGATACGCAGTATTTT | CASSQIGEDTQYF
TRBJ1-1 | - | - | TRBV6-5 | TGTGCCAGCAGTTACCAGGGGCGAGGGTACACTGAAGCTTTCTTT | CASSYQGRGYTEAFF
TRBJ2-2 | - | - | TRBV5-6 | TGTGCCAGCAGCTGGGAGTGGACCGGGGAGCTGTTTTTT | CASSWEWTGELFF
TRBJ1-3 | - | - | TRBV7-9 | TGTGCCAGCAGCGCCCGGGAGTACTCTGGAAACACCATATATTTT | CASSAREYSGNTIYF
TRBJ1-2 | TRBD1 | - | TRBV7-9 | TGTGCCAGCAGCGATCGGACAGGGATACGATATGGCTACACCTTC | CASSDRTGIRYGYTF
TRBJ1-1 | - | - | TRBV5-5 | TGTGCCAGCAGCTTGTTTCGCAGGGAGGGCACTGAAGCTTTCTTT | CASSLFRREGTEAFF
TRBJ1-1 | TRBD1 | - | TRBV11-1 | TGTGCCAGCAGCACATCCTACAGGGGGAACACTGAAGCTTTCTTT | CASSTSYRGNTEAFF
TRBJ2-5 | TRBD2 | - | TRBV7-2 | TGTGCCAGCCGTGCGGGGGGTTTGCGGGAGACCCAGTACTTC | CASRAGGLRETQYF
TRBJ1-1 | TRBD1 | - | TRBV5-1 | TGCGCCAGCAAGTCGACAGGGAAGAACACTGAAGCTTTCTTT | CASKSTGKNTEAFF
TRBJ2-6 | - | - | TRBV5-6 | TGTGCCAGCAGCTTGATCCCCGGGGGTGTTGGGGCCAACGTCCTGACTTTC | CASSLIPGGVGANVLTF
TRBJ2-7 | - | - | TRBV15 | TGTGCCACCAGCAGACCCGCCGTGACAGGGACTCCCTACGAGCAGTACTTC | CATSRPAVTGTPYEQYF